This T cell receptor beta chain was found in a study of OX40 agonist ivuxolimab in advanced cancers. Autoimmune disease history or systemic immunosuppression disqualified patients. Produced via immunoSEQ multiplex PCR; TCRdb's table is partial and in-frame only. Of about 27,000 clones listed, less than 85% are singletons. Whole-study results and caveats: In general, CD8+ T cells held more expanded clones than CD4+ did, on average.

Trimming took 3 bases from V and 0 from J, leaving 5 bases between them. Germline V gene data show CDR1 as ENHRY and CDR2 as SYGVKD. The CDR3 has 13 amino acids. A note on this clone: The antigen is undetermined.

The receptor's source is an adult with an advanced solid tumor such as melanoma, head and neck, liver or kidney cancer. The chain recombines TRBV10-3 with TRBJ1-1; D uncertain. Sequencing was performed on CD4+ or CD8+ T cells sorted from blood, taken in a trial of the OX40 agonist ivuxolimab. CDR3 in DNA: TGTGCCATCAGTGAAAAGATGAACACTGAAGCTTTCTTT. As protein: CAISEKMNTEAFF.